The 11 T cell receptor beta chains reported below all come from one sample, sequenced in a study of yellow fever vaccine responses in identical twins. TCRdb reprocessed the RT-PCR reads with MiXCR, giving one entry per CDR3 protein. In the table there are about 18,000 distinct CDR3 sequences, roughly three fifths of which are singletons. Sequencing used T cells from blood (PBMCs), unsorted or a sorted subset (not recorded which), obtained before or after yellow fever vaccination (not recorded which). These receptors originate from a woman between 18 and 29 years old who received the yellow fever vaccine.

V and J are TRBV15 and TRBJ2-5; 9 positions match TRBD2. Losses at the gene ends were 3 bases for V and 2 bases for J; bases not matched to a gene: 7. CDR1 is LNHNV and CDR2 is YYDKDF in the germline V gene (reference sequence). The CDR3 is 16 amino acids. The CDR3 sequence: CATSSEDAGGQETQYF. The CDR3 bases are TGTGCCACCAGCAGCGAGGATGCGGGGGGGCAAGAGACCCAGTACTTC.

This rearrangement joins TRBV10-3 to TRBJ2-5, with D possibly TRBD1 on 6 matching bases. V was pared by 10 bases and J by 0 bases, with 12 bases between. CDR3 size: 13 residues. Germline CDR1 reads ENHRY; CDR2 reads SYGVKD. For the CDR3, the DNA is TGTGCCACCCAAAAGGGGGACCAAGAGACCCAGTACTTC. Translation: CATQKGDQETQYF.

J is TRBJ2-5 and V is TRBV11-3; D unclear. The V and J ends lost 1 base and 1 base respectively, with 13 bases between them. CDR3 length: 16 residues. In germline, CDR1 is SGHNT, CDR2 YENEEA. CDR3 sequence: CASSLGSGGIQETQYF. The CDR3, as DNA: TGTGCCAGCAGCTTAGGGTCGGGCGGAATCCAAGAGACCCAGTACTTC.

This sequence joins TRBV7-9 and TRBJ1-1; D gene unclear. V was clipped by 6 bases and J by 1 base, with 6 bases between them. The length of the CDR3 is 12 residues. CDR1 and CDR2 from the germline V gene are SEHNR and FQNEAQ (reference sequence). The CDR3, as DNA: TGTGCCAGCAGGTCGGGGAACACTGAAGCTTTCTTT. Its translation is CASRSGNTEAFF.

V and J are TRBV2 and TRBJ2-2; TRBD1 matches 7 bases. Germline assignment: CDR1 SNHLY and CDR2 FYNNEI. The CDR3 covers 13 residues. The J segment lost 1 base and the V segment lost 8 bases, leaving 1 base of the junction unmatched. CDR3 nucleotide sequence: TGTGCCAGCTGGACAGGGAACACCGGGGAGCTGTTTTTT. Translated, it gives CASWTGNTGELFF.

The genes are TRBV11-3 and TRBJ2-7; D gene uncertain. The germline gives CDR1 SGHNT, CDR2 YENEEA. This CDR3 spans 12 amino acids. The V end lost 4 bases, the J end lost 2 bases, and 6 bases lay between the germline ends. The DNA of the CDR3 is TGTGCCAGCAGCTCCCGCCCCTACGAGCAGTACTTC. Translating gives CASSSRPYEQYF.

This clonotype was recorded a few times. The chain uses TRBV7-9 and TRBJ1-2; D possibly corresponds to TRBD1 (5 bases). The CDR3 consists of 13 residues. The V gene's germline CDR1 is SEHNR and CDR2 FQNEAQ (reference sequence). Trimming left V 5 bases short and J 8 bases short, with 15 bases between. CDR3 in amino acids: CASSAGTPPGYTF. CDR3 DNA sequence: TGTGCCAGCAGCGCAGGGACGCCGCCCGGCTACACCTTC.

The rearrangement joins TRBV20-1 to TRBJ2-1; no firm D call. The CDR3 spans 12 residues. Germline CDR1 is DFQATT and CDR2 is SNEGSKA (reference sequence). The V end lost 6 bases, the J end lost 4 bases, and 10 bases lay between the germline ends. The CDR3 loop is CSAHTPYNEQFF. In DNA, the CDR3 is TGCAGTGCCCACACCCCGTACAATGAGCAGTTCTTC.

This chain uses TRBV11-2 with TRBJ1-2; D gene ambiguous. The germline V gene encodes CDR1 SGHAT and CDR2 FQNNGV. Between the trimmed V and J ends, which lost 2 bases and 5 bases, there was a span of 15 bases. The CDR3 totals 15 residues. The CDR3 DNA follows: TGTGCCAGCAGCTTATGGCCAGGTAGACGTTATGGCTACACCTTC. Protein product: CASSLWPGRRYGYTF.

This chain uses TRBV11-1 with TRBJ1-6, with D tentatively TRBD1 (6 bases). The CDR3 runs 18 residues. V gave up 5 bases and J gave up 3 bases, with 20 bases separating them. Germline CDR1 and CDR2: SGHAT and FQDESV (reference sequence). This CDR3 reads CASSLTRQAGDYNSPLHF. As DNA, the CDR3 is TGTGCCAGCAGCCTAACCCGACAGGCCGGAGACTATAATTCACCCCTCCACTTT. The whole variable domain, remainder taken from reference TRBV11-1 and TRBJ1-6, is EAEVAQSPRYKITEKSQAVAFWCDPISGHATLYWYRQILGQGPELLVQFQDESVVDDSQLPKDRFSAERLKGVDSTLKIQPAELGDSAMYLCASSLTRQAGDYNSPLHFGNGTRLTVT.

J is TRBJ2-5 and V is TRBV29-1; tentative D call: TRBD1 (6 bases). Germline V CDR1 and CDR2: SQVTM, ANQGSEA. This CDR3 comprises 12 residues. Between the trimmed V and J ends, which lost 7 bases and 2 bases, there was a span of 11 bases. CDR3 in amino acids: CSAGQMQETQYF. CDR3 bases: TGCAGCGCCGGACAGATGCAAGAGACCCAGTACTTC.